The present T cell receptor (beta chain) was sequenced within a study of blood T cell repertoires in COVID-19. Data came from immunoSEQ multiplex PCR; TCRdb stores just in-frame clones and leaves some out. The sample holds around 39,000 clones, over 70% seen once. Trimming pared 3 bases from V and 7 bases from J, leaving 13 bases between. Looked up from germline, CDR1 is LNHDA and CDR2 is SQIVND (reference sequence). This CDR3 comprises 14 residues. This chain joins TRBV19 and TRBJ2-1, with a weak D call TRBD2 (5 bases). The origin of this receptor is a human donor in a cohort sampled during active COVID-19. The sample comprised peripheral blood. CDR3 nucleotides: TGTGCCAGTAGTATGGCTAGCCGAAAGAATGAGCAGTTCTTC. It translates to CASSMASRKNEQFF. Drawing the rest from reference TRBV19 and TRBJ2-1, the complete variable domain is DGGITQSPKYLFRKEGQNVTLSCEQNLNHDAMYWYRQDPGQGLRLIYYSQIVNDFQKGDIAEGYSVSREKKESFPLTVTSAQKNPTAFYLCASSMASRKNEQFFGPGTRLTVL.